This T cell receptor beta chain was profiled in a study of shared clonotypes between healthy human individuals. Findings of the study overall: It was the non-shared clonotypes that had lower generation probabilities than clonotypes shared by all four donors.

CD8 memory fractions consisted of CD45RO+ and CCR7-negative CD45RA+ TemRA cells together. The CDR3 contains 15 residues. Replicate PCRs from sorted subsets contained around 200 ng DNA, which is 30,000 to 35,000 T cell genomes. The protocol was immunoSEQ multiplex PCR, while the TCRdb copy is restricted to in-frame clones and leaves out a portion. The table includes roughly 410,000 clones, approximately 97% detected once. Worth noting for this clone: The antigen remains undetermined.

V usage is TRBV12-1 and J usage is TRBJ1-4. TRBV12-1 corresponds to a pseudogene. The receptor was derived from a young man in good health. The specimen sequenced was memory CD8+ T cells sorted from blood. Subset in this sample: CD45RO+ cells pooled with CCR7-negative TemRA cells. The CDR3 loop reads CASSLEGGHGVKLFF. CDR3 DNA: TGTGCCAGCAGCTTGGAAGGGGGGCACGGGGTAAAACTGTTTTTT.